This TCR beta chain is drawn from a study of shared clonotypes between healthy human individuals. Trimming stripped 7 bases from V and 1 base from J, with 10 bases between. The CDR3 is 13 amino acids. CDR1 and CDR2 (germline): LNHDA, SQIVND (reference sequence). TCRdb keeps only in-frame clones here, not all; method: immunoSEQ multiplex PCR. This table has some 790,000 clones, 72% appearing once. This clonotype was sampled from a woman aged 30 to 39 in good health. This sequence joins TRBV19 and TRBJ1-1; D is unclear. The sequenced sample was memory CD4+ T cells sorted from blood. As for subset: CD45RA-negative fraction. Written as DNA, the CDR3 is TGTGCCAGTACCGATAGGCCGAACACTGAAGCTTTCTTT. It specifies CASTDRPNTEAFF. The full variable domain, completed using reference TRBV19 and TRBJ1-1, is DGGITQSPKYLFRKEGQNVTLSCEQNLNHDAMYWYRQDPGQGLRLIYYSQIVNDFQKGDIAEGYSVSREKKESFPLTVTSAQKNPTAFYLCASTDRPNTEAFFGQGTRLTVV.